What follows is one T cell receptor (beta chain) and its context. The antigen is not known. The data are from a study of cytomegalovirus exposure and HLA in healthy donors. Study-wide findings and caveats: Accurate predictions that matched the HLA-A and HLA-B alleles of most subjects were reportedly made from TCR beta sequences.

This PCR relied on a set of 60 Vbeta primers and 13 Jbeta primers. TCRdb keeps only in-frame clones here, not all; method: immunoSEQ multiplex PCR. The repertoire includes some 150,000 clones, 70% to 80% of them detected once, and roughly 1.6% sits in the top ten. The ends lost 1 base at V and 8 bases at J; junction bases unmatched: 13. This CDR3 region has 17 residues. CDR1 is SGHNT, CDR2 YENEEA, per germline. The source is a female donor in good health and CMV-seronegative. V usage is TRBV11-3 and J usage is TRBJ2-1; 8 bases line up with TRBD2. The sample taken for sequencing was PBMCs. The CDR3 is CASSLGSRLANSYEQFF. The CDR3 DNA reads TGTGCCAGCAGCTTAGGTTCTAGACTAGCGAATTCATATGAGCAGTTCTTC.